This note documents a single TCR beta chain sequence. This record belongs to a study of blood T cell repertoires in COVID-19. Study summary: The samples span acute and convalescent COVID-19 from the United States, Italy and Spain. From T cells, B-cell-depleted T cells, or PBMCs came the material, which was cDNA or gDNA.

Generated by immunoSEQ multiplex PCR, the TCRdb table keeps only in-frame clones and is missing some. The sample holds under 300,000 clones, roughly 89% seen once. V was pared by 3 bases and J by 10 bases, with 10 bases of the junction left unmatched. The CDR3 spans 14 residues. Per germline, CDR1 KGHDR and CDR2 SFDVKD. The chain recombines TRBV24-1 with TRBJ1-1, with 7 nucleotides matching TRBD1. Sequencing was carried out using peripheral blood. The TCR sequence derives from a man aged 45-60 years with acute or convalescent COVID-19. The CDR3 is CATSDLSTGRGAFF. As DNA, the CDR3 is TGTGCCACCAGTGATCTCTCGACAGGGAGAGGAGCTTTCTTT.